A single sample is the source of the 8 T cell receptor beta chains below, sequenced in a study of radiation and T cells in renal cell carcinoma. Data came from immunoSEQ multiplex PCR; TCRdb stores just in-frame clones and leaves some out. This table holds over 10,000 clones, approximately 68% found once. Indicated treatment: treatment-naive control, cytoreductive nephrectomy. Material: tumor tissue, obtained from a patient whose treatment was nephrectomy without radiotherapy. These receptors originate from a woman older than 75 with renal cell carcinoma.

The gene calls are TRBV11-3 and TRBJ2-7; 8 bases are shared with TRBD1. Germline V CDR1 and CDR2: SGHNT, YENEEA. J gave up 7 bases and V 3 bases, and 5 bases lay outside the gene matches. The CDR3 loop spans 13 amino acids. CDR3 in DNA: TGTGCCAGCAGCTTCGGACAGGGTAGGGAGCAGTACTTC. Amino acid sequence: CASSFGQGREQYF.

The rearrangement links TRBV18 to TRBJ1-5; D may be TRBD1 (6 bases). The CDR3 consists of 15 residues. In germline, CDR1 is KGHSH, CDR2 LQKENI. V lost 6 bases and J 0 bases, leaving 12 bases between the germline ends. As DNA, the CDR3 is TGTGCCAGCTCCCCGGGACATGATAGCAATCAGCCCCAGCATTTT. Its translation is CASSPGHDSNQPQHF.

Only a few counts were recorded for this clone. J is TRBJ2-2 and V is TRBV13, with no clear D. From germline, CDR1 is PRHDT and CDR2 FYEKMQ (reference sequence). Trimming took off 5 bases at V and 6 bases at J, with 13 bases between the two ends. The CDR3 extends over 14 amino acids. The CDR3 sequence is CASSPPDGSGELFF. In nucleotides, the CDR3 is TGTGCCAGCAGCCCACCGGACGGCTCCGGGGAGCTGTTTTTT. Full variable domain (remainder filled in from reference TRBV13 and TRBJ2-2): AAGVIQSPRHLIKEKRETATLKCYPIPRHDTVYWYQQGPGQDPQFLISFYEKMQSDKGSIPDRFSAQQFSDYHSELNMSSLELGDSALYFCASSPPDGSGELFFGEGSRLTVL.

CDR3 sequence: CAITVDSYNEQFF. The CDR3 DNA follows: TGTGCCATCACCGTAGACTCCTACAATGAGCAGTTCTTC. The rearrangement uses TRBV10-3 and TRBJ2-1; D is uncertain. V lost 7 bases, J lost 0 bases, and 7 bases lay in between. The CDR3 extends over 13 amino acids. Germline CDR1 ENHRY, CDR2 SYGVKD.

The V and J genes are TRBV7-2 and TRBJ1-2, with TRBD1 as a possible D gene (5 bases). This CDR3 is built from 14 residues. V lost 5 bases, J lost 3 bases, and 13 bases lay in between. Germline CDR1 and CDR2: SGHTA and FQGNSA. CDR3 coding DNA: TGTGCCAGCAGCCTGGGACCGCCACACTATGGCTACACCTTC. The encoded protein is CASSLGPPHYGYTF.

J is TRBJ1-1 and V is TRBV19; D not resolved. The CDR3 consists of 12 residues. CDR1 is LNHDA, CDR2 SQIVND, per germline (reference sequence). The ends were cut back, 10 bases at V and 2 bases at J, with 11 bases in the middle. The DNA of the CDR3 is TGTGCCACCCATGAGGGCAACACTGAAGCTTTCTTT. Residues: CATHEGNTEAFF.

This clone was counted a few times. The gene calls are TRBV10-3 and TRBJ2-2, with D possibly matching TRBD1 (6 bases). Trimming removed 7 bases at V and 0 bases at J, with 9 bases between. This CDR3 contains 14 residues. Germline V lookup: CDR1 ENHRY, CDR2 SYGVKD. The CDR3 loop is CAIKGGANTGELFF. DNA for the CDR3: TGTGCCATCAAAGGGGGTGCGAACACCGGGGAGCTGTTTTTT.

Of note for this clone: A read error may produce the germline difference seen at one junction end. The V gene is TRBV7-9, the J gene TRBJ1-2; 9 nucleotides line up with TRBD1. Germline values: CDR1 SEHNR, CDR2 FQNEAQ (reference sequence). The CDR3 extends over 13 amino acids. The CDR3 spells CASSRLGTGSEEF. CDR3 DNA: TGTGCCAGCAGCCGTCTGGGGACAGGGTCCGAAGAGTTC. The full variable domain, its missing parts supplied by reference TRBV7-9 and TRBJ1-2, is DTGVSQNPRHKITKRGQNVTFRCDPISEHNRLYWYRQTLGQGPEFLTYFQNEAQLEKSRLLSDRFSAERPKGSFSTLEIQRTEQGDSAMYLCASSRLGTGSEEFGSGTRLTVV.